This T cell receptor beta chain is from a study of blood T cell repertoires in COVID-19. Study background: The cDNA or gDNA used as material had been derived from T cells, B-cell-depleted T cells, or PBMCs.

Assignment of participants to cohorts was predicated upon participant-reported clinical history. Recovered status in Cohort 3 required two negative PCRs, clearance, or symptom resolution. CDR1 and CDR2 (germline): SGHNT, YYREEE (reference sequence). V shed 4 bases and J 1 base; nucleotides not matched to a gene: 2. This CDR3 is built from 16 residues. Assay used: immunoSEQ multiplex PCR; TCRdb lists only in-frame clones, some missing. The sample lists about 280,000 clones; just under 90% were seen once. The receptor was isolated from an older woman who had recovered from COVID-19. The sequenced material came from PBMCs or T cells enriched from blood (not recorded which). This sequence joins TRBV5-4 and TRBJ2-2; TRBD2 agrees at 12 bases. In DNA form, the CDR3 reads TGTGCCAGCAGCACGACTAGCGGGAGGAACACCGGGGAGCTGTTTTTT. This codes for CASSTTSGRNTGELFF. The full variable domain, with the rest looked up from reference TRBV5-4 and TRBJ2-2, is ETGVTQSPTHLIKTRGQQVTLRCSSQSGHNTVSWYQQALGQGPQFIFQYYREEENGRGNFPPRFSGLQFPNYSSELNVNALELDDSALYLCASSTTSGRNTGELFFGEGSRLTVL.